These 25 T cell receptor beta chains came from one sample sequenced in a study of long-term antiretroviral therapy in people with HIV. Researchers report immunoSEQ v3.0 was run at survey level. TCRdb's copy holds only in-frame clones and misses some; the assay was immunoSEQ multiplex PCR. This repertoire shows 48,000 or so clones, about 86% found once; its top ten account for more than 2.5%. The source was unsorted PBMCs, collected 0.8 years after starting antiretroviral therapy. All receptors derive from a woman between 18 and 30 years old with HIV.

This chain connects TRBV21-1 to TRBJ2-2. TRBV21-1 has pseudogene status. The CDR3 covers 15 residues. The CDR3 DNA reads as TGTGCCAGCAGCAAAGCCCGGGCGGCGATCGGGGAGCTGTTTTTT. Translation gives CASSKARAAIGELFF.

The CDR3 DNA follows: TGTGCCAGCAGTTCTGGGGCCAACGTCCTGACTTTC. Translating it yields CASSSGANVLTF. The chain joins TRBV27 to TRBJ2-6; D remains ambiguous. V lost 4 bases and J lost 2, with 0 bases in between. The CDR3 runs to 12 residues. Germline CDR1 is MNHEY and CDR2 is SMNVEV (reference sequence).

V gene TRBV5-6 combines with J gene TRBJ2-3; TRBD2 might be the D (5 bases). Germline CDR1 is SGHDT and CDR2 is YYEEEE. The CDR3 loop spans 16 amino acids. V dropped 1 base and J dropped 0 bases, with 12 bases sitting between them. This CDR3 is CASSLRFGGSTDTQYF. The CDR3 DNA is TGTGCCAGCAGCTTGAGGTTCGGCGGGAGCACAGATACGCAGTATTTT.

This sequence joins TRBV7-9 and TRBJ2-6; TRBD2 aligns across 11 bases. This CDR3 has 18 residues. V was pared by 6 bases and J by 0 bases, with 7 bases of the junction left unmatched. Germline loops: CDR1 SEHNR, CDR2 FQNEAQ (reference sequence). The CDR3 loop is CASSGLAGSASGANVLTF. Written as DNA, the CDR3 is TGTGCCAGCAGTGGACTAGCGGGCAGTGCCTCTGGGGCCAACGTCCTGACTTTC.

V gene TRBV19 combines with J gene TRBJ2-6; 9 bases agree with TRBD1. The CDR3 runs to 18 residues. Germline CDR1 LNHDA, CDR2 SQIVND (reference sequence). J gave up 2 bases and V 4 bases, and 9 bases lay outside the gene matches. The CDR3 DNA reads TGTGCCAGTAGTACCCTCGACAGGGGGGCGACTGGGGCCAACGTCCTGACTTTC. The encoded protein is CASSTLDRGATGANVLTF. Supplemented by reference TRBV19 and TRBJ2-6, the full variable domain reads DGGITQSPKYLFRKEGQNVTLSCEQNLNHDAMYWYRQDPGQGLRLIYYSQIVNDFQKGDIAEGYSVSREKKESFPLTVTSAQKNPTAFYLCASSTLDRGATGANVLTFGAGSRLTVL.

The chain joins TRBV5-6 to TRBJ1-2; 9 bases line up with TRBD1. The germline CDR1 and CDR2 sequences are SGHDT and YYEEEE. CDR3 length: 13 residues. Losses at the gene ends were 2 bases for V and 8 bases for J; bases not matched to a gene: 4. The CDR3 DNA reads as TGTGCCAGCAGCTTACAGGGGGCAGGGGGCTACACCTTC. Its translation is CASSLQGAGGYTF.

Written as DNA, the CDR3 is TGTGCCAGCGATCCCAGGGGATACATGAACACTGAAGCTTTCTTT. It specifies CASDPRGYMNTEAFF. V and J are TRBV19 and TRBJ1-1; tentative D call: TRBD1 (6 bases). The CDR3 spans 15 residues. V shed 9 bases and J shed 0 bases, with 17 bases lying between them. Germline assignment: CDR1 LNHDA and CDR2 SQIVND (reference sequence).

The chain recombines TRBV7-2 with TRBJ1-3; weak D call: TRBD1 (6 bases). The germline V gene has CDR1 SGHTA and CDR2 FQGNSA. Trimming pared 5 bases from V and 0 bases from J, leaving 11 bases between. This CDR3 has 15 residues. CDR3 sequence reads: CASSPQGFSGNTIYF. The CDR3 DNA is TGTGCCAGCAGCCCCCAGGGGTTCTCTGGAAACACCATATATTTT.

This clone has just one count. The V call is TRBV4-1, the J call TRBJ1-5; D gene uncertain. In germline, CDR1 is MGHRA, CDR2 YSYEKL. CDR3 length equals 16 residues. V was shortened by 1 base and J by 1 base, with 11 bases between the two germline ends. CDR3 region: CASSQVTDVSNQPQHF. Here the CDR3 DNA reads TGCGCCAGCAGCCAAGTGACGGACGTAAGCAATCAGCCCCAGCATTTT.

The rearrangement uses TRBV6-5 and TRBJ2-7, with 7 bases identical to TRBD2. Looked up from germline, CDR1 is MNHEY and CDR2 is SVGAGI. The CDR3 consists of 14 residues. V shed 2 bases, J shed 3 bases, and the junction held 4 bases outside the gene matches. The CDR3: CASSYGVAGYEQYF. CDR3 in DNA: TGTGCCAGCAGTTACGGGGTAGCGGGCTACGAGCAGTACTTC.

The chain employs TRBV28 and TRBJ2-2, with TRBD2 matching over 12 bases. In germline, CDR1 is MDHEN, CDR2 SYDVKM. This CDR3 region has 16 residues. J gave up 5 bases and V 0 bases, and 1 base lay outside the gene matches. The CDR3 coding sequence is TGTGCCAGCAGTTTATGGGGGACTAGCGGGACCGGGGAGCTGTTTTTT. The encoded protein is CASSLWGTSGTGELFF.

The J gene is TRBJ2-5, the V gene TRBV2, with 9 nucleotides matching TRBD1. The CDR3 loop spans 13 amino acids. V shed 10 bases, J shed 5 bases, and the junction held 8 bases outside the gene matches. Germline lookup yields CDR1 SNHLY and CDR2 FYNNEI. As DNA, the CDR3 is TGTGCCATACTGGACGGACAGGGGGAGACCCAGTACTTC. As protein: CAILDGQGETQYF.

This chain connects TRBV25-1 to TRBJ2-7; D might be TRBD2 (6 bases). Deletions cut 0 bases from V and 5 bases from J, with 11 bases between. The CDR3 has 14 amino acids. The germline V gene has CDR1 MGHDK and CDR2 SYGVNS. This chain's CDR3 is CASSEYAGRDEQYF. Here the CDR3 DNA reads TGTGCCAGCAGTGAATATGCGGGGCGCGACGAGCAGTACTTC.

This clone came up a few times. The V and J genes are TRBV21-1 and TRBJ2-7. TRBV21-1 is a pseudogene segment. The CDR3 contains 13 residues. The CDR3 sequence is CASSNGPRYEQYF. CDR3 nucleotide sequence: TGTGCCAGCAGCAACGGCCCTCGCTACGAGCAGTACTTC.

This chain joins TRBV2 and TRBJ2-1; D is perhaps TRBD1 (6 bases). Between the trimmed V and J ends, which lost 3 bases and 9 bases, there was a span of 15 bases. This CDR3 region has 14 residues. Germline values: CDR1 SNHLY, CDR2 FYNNEI. Here the CDR3 DNA reads TGTGCCAGCAGTGAGGGCAGGGGCTATCTTGAGCAGTTCTTC. Translated: CASSEGRGYLEQFF.

This clone was detected only a few times. The chain uses TRBV25-1 and TRBJ1-2, with D possibly TRBD1 on 5 matching bases. Germline V lookup: CDR1 MGHDK, CDR2 SYGVNS. The ends were cut back, 4 bases at V and 0 bases at J, with 9 bases in the middle. The CDR3 extends over 14 amino acids. CDR3: CASSATRANYGYTF. The CDR3 bases are TGTGCCAGCAGTGCGACCAGGGCTAACTATGGCTACACCTTC.

The sample holds a few counts of this clone. The chain uses TRBV7-9 and TRBJ2-1; D is uncertain. This CDR3 contains 17 residues. V lost 5 bases to trimming and J lost 0 bases, with 17 bases between them. CDR1 is SEHNR and CDR2 is FQNEAQ in the germline V gene (reference sequence). The CDR3, as DNA: TGTGCCAGCAGCCCCCCCCGGCTTTCGAGCTCCTACAATGAGCAGTTCTTC. Its translation: CASSPPRLSSSYNEQFF.

This clone occurred a few times. The chain has TRBV27 and TRBJ2-7; TRBD2 matches at 10 bases. Germline CDR1 is MNHEY and CDR2 is SMNVEV (reference sequence). V dropped 9 bases and J dropped 4; count of bases not matched to a gene: 6. The CDR3 spans 13 residues. This CDR3 reads CASKTSGLYEQYF. CDR3 DNA sequence: TGTGCCAGTAAGACTAGCGGGTTATACGAGCAGTACTTC.

This clone has only a few counts. This chain links TRBV6-1 with TRBJ1-5, with D uncertain. The CDR3 spans 15 residues. Trimming cost V 1 base and J 0 bases, with 7 bases left between them. Germline V gene lookup returns CDR1 MNHNS and CDR2 SASEGT. The CDR3 sequence is CASSEVGISNQPQHF. The CDR3, as DNA: TGTGCCAGCAGTGAAGTGGGGATTAGCAATCAGCCCCAGCATTTT.

The DNA of the CDR3 is TGTGCCAGCAGCATCCGTGATTTGGGGGTAGCCGGGGAGCTGTTTTTT. Amino acids: CASSIRDLGVAGELFF. The chain employs TRBV9 and TRBJ2-2; D assignment may be TRBD1 or TRBD2 (5 bases each). The ends were cut back, 4 bases at V and 6 bases at J, with 19 bases in the middle. The CDR3 totals 16 residues. Germline V gives CDR1 SGDLS, CDR2 YYNGEE.

CDR3 sequence: CASSLGQGASPGNTIYF. CDR3 nucleotides: TGTGCCAGCAGCCTTGGACAGGGGGCGTCTCCTGGAAACACCATATATTTT. The gene calls are TRBV5-6 and TRBJ1-3; 11 nucleotides align to TRBD1. The CDR3 is 17 residues long. The germline V gene encodes CDR1 SGHDT and CDR2 YYEEEE. Unmatched junction bases numbered 8, after V lost 4 bases and J lost 2 bases.

The count of this clone is one. The rearrangement uses TRBV2 and TRBJ2-1, with 13 bases fitting TRBD2. Per the germline V gene, CDR1 is SNHLY and CDR2 is FYNNEI. The CDR3 loop spans 17 amino acids. Trimming removed 5 bases from V and 1 base from J; junction bases left unmatched: 5. As DNA, the CDR3 is TGTGCCAGCAGTCCCCGGACTAGCGGGAGTTCCTACAATGAGCAGTTCTTC. It encodes CASSPRTSGSSYNEQFF.

J is TRBJ1-2 and V is TRBV27; 10 bases map to TRBD1. The germline V gene has CDR1 MNHEY and CDR2 SMNVEV (reference sequence). Losses at the gene ends were 2 bases for V and 1 base for J; bases not matched to a gene: 4. This CDR3 region has 16 residues. The DNA of the CDR3 is TGTGCCAGCAGTTTACGGACAGGGGGACTTAACTATGGCTACACCTTC. Translating gives CASSLRTGGLNYGYTF.

The J gene is TRBJ1-2, the V gene TRBV6-1; maybe TRBD1 (6 bases). Germline lookup yields CDR1 MNHNS and CDR2 SASEGT. V was cut by 3 bases and J by 13 bases, with 21 bases left in between. The CDR3 extends over 14 amino acids. The DNA of the CDR3 is TGTGCCAGCAGTGAGACAGGAGTCTTCTATGTCGGCACCTTC. This encodes CASSETGVFYVGTF.

The chain has TRBV5-1 and TRBJ1-1; D not certain. The V end was cut by 3 bases, the J end by 2 bases, with 14 bases between. The CDR3 loop spans 15 amino acids. CDR1 is SGHRS, CDR2 YFSETQ, per germline. The CDR3 is CASSSLDLINTEAFF. For the CDR3, the DNA is TGCGCCAGCAGCTCTCTTGACCTTATTAACACTGAAGCTTTCTTT.